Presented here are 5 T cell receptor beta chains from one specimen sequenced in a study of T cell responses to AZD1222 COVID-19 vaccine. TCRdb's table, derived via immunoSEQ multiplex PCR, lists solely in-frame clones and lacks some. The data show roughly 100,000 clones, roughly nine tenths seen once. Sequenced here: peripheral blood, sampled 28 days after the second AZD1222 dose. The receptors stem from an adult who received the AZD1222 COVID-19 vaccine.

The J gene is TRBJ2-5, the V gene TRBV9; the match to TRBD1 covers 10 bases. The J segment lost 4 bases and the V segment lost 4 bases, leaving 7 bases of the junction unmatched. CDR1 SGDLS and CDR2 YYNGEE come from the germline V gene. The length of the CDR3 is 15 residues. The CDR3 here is CASSPRQGARETQYF. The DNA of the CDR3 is TGTGCCAGCAGCCCCAGACAGGGGGCGCGAGAGACCCAGTACTTC. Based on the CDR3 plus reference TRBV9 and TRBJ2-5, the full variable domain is DSGVTQTPKHLITATGQRVTLRCSPRSGDLSVYWYQQSLDQGLQFLIQYYNGEERAKGNILERFSAQQFPDLHSELNLSSLELGDSALYFCASSPRQGARETQYFGPGTRLLVL.

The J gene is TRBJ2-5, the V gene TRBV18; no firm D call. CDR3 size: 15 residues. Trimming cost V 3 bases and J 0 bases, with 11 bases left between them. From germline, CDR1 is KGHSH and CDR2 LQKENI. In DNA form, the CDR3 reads TGTGCCAGCTCACCGGCGGAATTGTACCAAGAGACCCAGTACTTC. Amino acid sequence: CASSPAELYQETQYF.

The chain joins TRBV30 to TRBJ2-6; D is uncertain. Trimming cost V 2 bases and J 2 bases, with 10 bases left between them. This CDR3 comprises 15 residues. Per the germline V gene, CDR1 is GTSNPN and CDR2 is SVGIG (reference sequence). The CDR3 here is CAWSPPAPGANVLTF. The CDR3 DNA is TGTGCCTGGAGTCCCCCGGCACCTGGGGCCAACGTCCTGACTTTC.

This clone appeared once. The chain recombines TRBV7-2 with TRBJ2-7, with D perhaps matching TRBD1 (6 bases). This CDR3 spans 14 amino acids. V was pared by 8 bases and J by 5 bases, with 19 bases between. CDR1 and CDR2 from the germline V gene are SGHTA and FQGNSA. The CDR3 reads CASRKGVGAHEQYF. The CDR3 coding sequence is TGTGCCAGCCGCAAGGGAGTGGGGGCCCACGAGCAGTACTTC.

Here the CDR3 reads CASSRKTGEEFF. In DNA, the CDR3 is TGTGCCAGCAGCCGAAAGACAGGAGAGGAGTTCTTC. V usage is TRBV5-4 and J usage is TRBJ2-1, with D tentatively TRBD1 (6 bases). The CDR3 has 12 amino acids. Germline values: CDR1 SGHNT, CDR2 YYREEE (reference sequence). Deletions cut 4 bases from V and 14 bases from J, with 16 bases between.